Included here is one T cell receptor (beta chain) sequence, with context. This sample was included in a study of blood T cell repertoires in COVID-19. Study as a whole: T cells, B-cell-depleted T cells, or PBMCs provided the cDNA or gDNA that served as material.

Under the authors' procedure: It was from reference gene primer amplification that nucleated cell counts were estimated. The protocol was immunoSEQ multiplex PCR, while the TCRdb copy is restricted to in-frame clones and leaves out a portion. V and J calls and clone size are as listed in that table; D and trimming were resolved from the DNA. Of about 200,000 clones detected, 87% appear once; the ten largest clones hold 20% to 25%. Per germline, CDR1 MNHEY and CDR2 SVGAGI. Between the trimmed V and J ends, which lost 10 bases and 0 bases, there was a span of 16 bases. The CDR3 has 14 amino acids. Sequencing used peripheral blood. This TCR was sampled from a man aged 60 to 75 with active or convalescent COVID-19. The chain employs TRBV6-5 and TRBJ2-7; D might be TRBD2 (5 bases). CDR3 amino acids: CATLPPGSSYEQYF. The CDR3 nucleotides are TGTGCCACCCTCCCCCCGGGGAGCTCCTACGAGCAGTACTTC.